This T cell receptor beta chain was recorded in a study of cytomegalovirus exposure and HLA in healthy donors. Study summary: The Caucasian-associated ancestry cluster contained 81% of the roughly 390 genotyped donors.

This CDR3 is 17 amino acids long. V lost 3 bases to trimming and J lost 2 bases, with 17 bases between them. Germline loops: CDR1 LNHDA, CDR2 SQIVND (reference sequence). Both 60 Vbeta primers and 13 Jbeta primers went into the PCR. Here immunoSEQ multiplex PCR was the method, and the copy in TCRdb shows in-frame clones only, minus some. The data include around 130,000 clones; the top ten clones carry 2%. A word on this clone: Its matching antigen is unknown.

Study-level results: Most TCR sequences were uncommon, yet certain public TCRs appeared in many donors. Indistinguishable V segments such as TRBV6-2 and TRBV6-3 were excluded. In an earlier analysis, in roughly 580 donors, most V segments appeared productive either ~87% or ~30% of the time.

V usage is TRBV19 and J usage is TRBJ2-1; D is possibly TRBD2 (5 bases). Specimen: PBMCs. This receptor was taken from a woman aged 55-69 years in good health and CMV-seronegative. CDR3 bases: TGTGCCAGTAGTATTGACTACATACCCAATACCTACAATGAGCAGTTCTTC. Amino acid sequence: CASSIDYIPNTYNEQFF.